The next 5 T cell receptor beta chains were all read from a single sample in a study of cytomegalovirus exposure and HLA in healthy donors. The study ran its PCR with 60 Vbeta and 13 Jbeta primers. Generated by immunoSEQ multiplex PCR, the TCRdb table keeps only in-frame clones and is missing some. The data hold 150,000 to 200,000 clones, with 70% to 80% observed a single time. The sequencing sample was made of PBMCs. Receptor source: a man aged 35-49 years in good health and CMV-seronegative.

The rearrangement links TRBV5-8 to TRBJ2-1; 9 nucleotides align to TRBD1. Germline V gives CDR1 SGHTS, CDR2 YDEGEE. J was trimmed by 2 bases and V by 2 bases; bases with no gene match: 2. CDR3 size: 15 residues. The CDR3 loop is CASSFGQGTYNEQFF. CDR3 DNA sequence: TGTGCCAGCAGCTTCGGACAGGGGACCTACAATGAGCAGTTCTTC.

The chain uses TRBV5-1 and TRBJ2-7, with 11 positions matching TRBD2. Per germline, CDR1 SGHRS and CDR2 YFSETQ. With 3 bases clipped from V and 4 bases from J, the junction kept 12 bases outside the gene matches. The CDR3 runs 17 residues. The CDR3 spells CASSSSTSGRYKYEQYF. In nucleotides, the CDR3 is TGCGCCAGCAGCTCATCTACTAGCGGGAGATATAAGTACGAGCAGTACTTC.

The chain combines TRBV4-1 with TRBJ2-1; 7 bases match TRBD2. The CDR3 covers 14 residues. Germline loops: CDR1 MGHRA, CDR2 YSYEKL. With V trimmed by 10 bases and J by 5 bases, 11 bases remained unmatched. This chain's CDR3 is CATTGEGLNNEQFF. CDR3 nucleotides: TGCGCCACCACTGGGGAGGGCCTGAACAATGAGCAGTTCTTC.

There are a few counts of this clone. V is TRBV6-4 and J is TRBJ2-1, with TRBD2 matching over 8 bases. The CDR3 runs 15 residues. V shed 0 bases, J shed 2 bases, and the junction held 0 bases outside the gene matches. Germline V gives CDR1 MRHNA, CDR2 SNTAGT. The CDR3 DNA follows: TGTGCCAGCAGTGACTCTAGCGGGGCCTACAATGAGCAGTTCTTC. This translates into CASSDSSGAYNEQFF.

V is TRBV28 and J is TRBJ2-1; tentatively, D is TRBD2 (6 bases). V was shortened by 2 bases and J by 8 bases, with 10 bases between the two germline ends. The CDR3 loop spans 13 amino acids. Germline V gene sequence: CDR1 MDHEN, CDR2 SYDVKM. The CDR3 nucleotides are TGTGCCAGCAGTTTACTAGCGAGGCATGAGCAGTTCTTC. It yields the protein CASSLLARHEQFF.